Listed below are T cell receptor beta chains from one sample, sequenced in a study of shared clonotypes between healthy human individuals. Here immunoSEQ multiplex PCR was the method, and the copy in TCRdb shows in-frame clones only, minus some. The repertoire includes about 2.3 million clones, around 92% of them detected once, and 0.37% sits in the top ten. The sequencing input was naive CD4+ T cells from PBMCs. The receptor source for this set is a man younger than 35 in good health. Some clones in this sample may be carry-over from other donors' samples. CDR3s include the opening cysteine and the closing phenylalanine or tryptophan. The D gene is left open where the match is weak. Size tells how often a clone was seen (once, few, many) or the class of an expanded clone, and some rows leave it out.

clone_size j_call d_call v_call cdr3_nt cdr3_aa
NA TRBJ1-2 TRBD1 TRBV2 TGTGCCAGCAGGGGGGGGACAGGGTTGCGCTATGGCTACACCTTC CASRGGTGLRYGYTF
NA TRBJ2-6 NA TRBV28 TGTGCCAGCAGTTTATGGGCATCGTCTGGGGCCAACGTCCTGACTTTC CASSLWASSGANVLTF
NA TRBJ1-6 NA TRBV25-1 TGTGCCAGCAGTGATTCAAGCTCCTATAATTCACCCCTCCACTTT CASSDSSSYNSPLHF
NA TRBJ2-5 NA TRBV5-8 TGTGCCAGCAGCTTGCAGGGAATGGCCGGGGAGACCCAGTACTTC CASSLQGMAGETQYF
NA TRBJ1-2 NA TRBV19 TGTGCCAGTAGTATGCGCAGTTCGTATGGCTACACCTTC CASSMRSSYGYTF
NA TRBJ1-1 NA TRBV28 TGTGCCAGCAGTTTAAGGGGTTACGGCACTGAAGCTTTCTTT CASSLRGYGTEAFF
NA TRBJ2-7 NA TRBV6-5 TGTGCCAGCACTCCACCAGGCAGGAACTACGAGCAGTACTTC CASTPPGRNYEQYF
NA TRBJ2-5 TRBD1 TRBV29-1 TGCAGCGTCTACGGGACAGTTCTACAAGAGACCCAGTACTTC CSVYGTVLQETQYF
NA TRBJ1-2 NA TRBV9 TGTGCCAGCAGGGGACATAACTATGGCTACACCTTC CASRGHNYGYTF
NA TRBJ2-2 NA TRBV7-2 TGTGCCAGCAGCACACAGGGTTTTCGTGGCACCGGGGAGCTGTTTTTT CASSTQGFRGTGELFF
NA TRBJ2-3 TRBD2 TRBV4-3 TGCGCCAGCAGCCAACTGGGGGCGGGAGGGCCAGATACGCAGTATTTT CASSQLGAGGPDTQYF
NA TRBJ2-1 TRBD1 TRBV5-1 TGCGCCAGCGCTCTGGGGACAGGGCGAAACAATGAGCAGTTCTTC CASALGTGRNNEQFF
NA TRBJ2-5 NA TRBV18 TGTGCCAGCTCACCGGGGGCAGAAGAGACCCAGTACTTC CASSPGAEETQYF
once TRBJ1-1 NA TRBV7-3 TGTGCCAGCCGAGGCAGTAGTAGCAACACTGAAGCTTTCTTT CASRGSSSNTEAFF
once TRBJ2-5 NA TRBV6-1 TGTGCCAGCAGTGCCGGGACGTCGAAAGTTCTAGAGACCCAGTACTTC CASSAGTSKVLETQYF
NA TRBJ2-7 NA TRBV5-4 TGTGCCAGCAGCAACCCGACACGTTACGAGCAGTACTTC CASSNPTRYEQYF
NA TRBJ2-7 NA TRBV6-5 TGTGCCAGCAGTTACTCGGTGCAGGGAGAGCAGTACTTC CASSYSVQGEQYF
NA TRBJ2-5 TRBD2 TRBV5-1 TGCGCCAGCACCCCTAGCGGATATTATGGGGAGACCCAGTACTTC CASTPSGYYGETQYF
NA TRBJ2-6 NA TRBV5-4 TGTGCCAGCAGCTTCGGCGGACGGTCTCTCCTCGTCCTGACTTTC CASSFGGRSLLVLTF
once TRBJ1-3 NA TRBV30 TGTGCCTGGAGCTTGATGGGTTGGGGATTTGGAAACACCATATATTTT CAWSLMGWGFGNTIYF
NA TRBJ2-3 TRBD2 TRBV4-1 TGCGCCAGCAGCCAACGACTAGCGGGAGGACGAGATACGCAGTATTTT CASSQRLAGGRDTQYF
NA TRBJ2-7 NA TRBV29-1 TGCAGCGTTTTGGGGGCAGTCTCCTACGAGCAGTACTTC CSVLGAVSYEQYF
NA TRBJ2-7 NA TRBV7-9 TGTGCCAGCAGCCCGACCCGGGACACCTCCTACGAGCAGTACTTC CASSPTRDTSYEQYF
NA TRBJ2-7 TRBD2 TRBV5-1 TGCGCCAGCAGCTTGACTAGCGGTTCTTCCTACGAGCAGTACTTC CASSLTSGSSYEQYF
NA TRBJ2-7 TRBD1 TRBV27 TGTGCCGATGACAGGGATCAGTACGAGCAGTACTTC CADDRDQYEQYF
NA TRBJ2-7 NA TRBV9 TGTGCCAGCAGCGTAGTTGGGACGAGCTACGAGCAGTACTTC CASSVVGTSYEQYF
once TRBJ2-1 TRBD2 TRBV14 TGTGCCAGCAGCCTGCAACCGGGACTAGCGGGAGGTGAGCAGTTCTTC CASSLQPGLAGGEQFF
NA TRBJ2-7 NA TRBV9 TGTGCCGGCAGCGTTAACTGGGCGGCCGAGCAGTACTTC CAGSVNWAAEQYF
NA TRBJ2-3 NA TRBV2 TGTGCCAGCAGTGGGCTGTGGGATACGCAGTATTTT CASSGLWDTQYF
NA TRBJ1-4 NA TRBV28 TGTGCCAGCAGTTTATCGGGGGCGTCGGAAAAACTGTTTTTT CASSLSGASEKLFF
NA TRBJ2-7 NA TRBV5-4 TGTGCCAGCAGCCCGAGGGGGGGGCGAACCTACGAGCAGTACTTC CASSPRGGRTYEQYF
NA TRBJ2-3 TRBD2 TRBV7-2 TGTGCCAGCAGCTTTAAGACTAGCGGGGGGCCCACAGATACGCAGTATTTT CASSFKTSGGPTDTQYF